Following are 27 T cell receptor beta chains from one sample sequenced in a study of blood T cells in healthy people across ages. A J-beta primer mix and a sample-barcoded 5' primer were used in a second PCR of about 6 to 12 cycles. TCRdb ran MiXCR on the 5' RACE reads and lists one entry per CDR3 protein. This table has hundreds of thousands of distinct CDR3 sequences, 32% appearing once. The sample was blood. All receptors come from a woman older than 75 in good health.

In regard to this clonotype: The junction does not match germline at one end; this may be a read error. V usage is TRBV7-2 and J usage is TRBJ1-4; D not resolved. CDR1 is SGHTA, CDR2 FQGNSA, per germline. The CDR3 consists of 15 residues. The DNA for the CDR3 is TGTGCCAGCAGCCTCAGTGGACGCTGGGATGAAAGACTGTTTTTT. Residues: CASSLSGRWDERLFF.

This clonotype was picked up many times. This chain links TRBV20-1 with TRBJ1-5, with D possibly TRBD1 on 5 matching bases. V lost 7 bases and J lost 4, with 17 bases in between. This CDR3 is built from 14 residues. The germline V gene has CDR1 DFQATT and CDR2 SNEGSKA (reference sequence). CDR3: CSVKTGFGNQPQHF. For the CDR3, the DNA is TGCAGTGTTAAAACAGGATTCGGAAATCAGCCCCAGCATTTT.

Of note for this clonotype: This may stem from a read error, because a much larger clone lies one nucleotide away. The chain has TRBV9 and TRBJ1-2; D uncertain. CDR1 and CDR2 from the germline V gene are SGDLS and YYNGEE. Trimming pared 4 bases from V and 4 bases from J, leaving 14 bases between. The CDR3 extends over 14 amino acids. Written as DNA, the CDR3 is TGTGCCAGCAGCAATCAAGGACTCTCCTATGGCTACACCTTC. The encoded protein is CASSNQGLSYGYTF.

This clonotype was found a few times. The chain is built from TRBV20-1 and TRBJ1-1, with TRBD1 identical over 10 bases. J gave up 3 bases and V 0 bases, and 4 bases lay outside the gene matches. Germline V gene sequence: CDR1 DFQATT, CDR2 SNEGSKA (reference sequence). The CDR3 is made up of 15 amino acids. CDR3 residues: CSARDTGTGDTEAFF. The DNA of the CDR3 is TGCAGTGCTAGAGACACCGGGACAGGGGACACTGAAGCTTTCTTT.

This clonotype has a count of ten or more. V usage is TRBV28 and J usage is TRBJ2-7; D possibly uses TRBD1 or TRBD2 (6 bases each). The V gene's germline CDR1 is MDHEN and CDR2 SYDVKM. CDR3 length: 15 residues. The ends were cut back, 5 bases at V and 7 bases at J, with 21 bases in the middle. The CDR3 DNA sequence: TGTGCCAGCAGTCCCCGAGGGGGGCGCCGTGGTGAGCAGTACTTC. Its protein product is CASSPRGGRRGEQYF.

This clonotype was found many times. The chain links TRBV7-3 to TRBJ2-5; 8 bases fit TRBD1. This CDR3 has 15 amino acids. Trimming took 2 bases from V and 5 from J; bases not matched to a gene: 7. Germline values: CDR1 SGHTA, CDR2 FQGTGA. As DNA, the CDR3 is TGTGCCAGCAGCTTATGGGCAGGGGGCACGGAGACCCAGTACTTC. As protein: CASSLWAGGTETQYF.

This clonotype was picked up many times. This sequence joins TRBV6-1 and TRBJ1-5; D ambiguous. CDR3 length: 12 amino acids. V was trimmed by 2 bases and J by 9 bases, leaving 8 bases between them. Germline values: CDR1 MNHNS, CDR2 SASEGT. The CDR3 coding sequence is TGTGCCAGCAGTGAAAGAGGGTGGCCCCAGCATTTT. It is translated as CASSERGWPQHF.

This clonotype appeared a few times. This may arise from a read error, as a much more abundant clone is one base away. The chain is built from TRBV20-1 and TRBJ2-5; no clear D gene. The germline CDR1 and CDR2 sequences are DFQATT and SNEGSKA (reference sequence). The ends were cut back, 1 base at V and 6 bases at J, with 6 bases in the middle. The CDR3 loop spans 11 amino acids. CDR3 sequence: CSARVGKTQYF. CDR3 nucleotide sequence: TGCAGTGCTAGAGTTGGAAAGACCCAGTACTTC.

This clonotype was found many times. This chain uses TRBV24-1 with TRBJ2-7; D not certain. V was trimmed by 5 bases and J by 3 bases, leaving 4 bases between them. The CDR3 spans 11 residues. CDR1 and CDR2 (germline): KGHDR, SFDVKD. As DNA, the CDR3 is TGTGCCACCAGTGCGGGCTACGAGCAGTACTTC. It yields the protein CATSAGYEQYF.

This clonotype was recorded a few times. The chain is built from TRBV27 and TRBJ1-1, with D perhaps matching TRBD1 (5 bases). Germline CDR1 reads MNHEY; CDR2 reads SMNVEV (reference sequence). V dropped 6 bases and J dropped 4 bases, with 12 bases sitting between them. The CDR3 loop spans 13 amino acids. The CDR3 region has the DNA TGTGCCAGCAGCCAACGGGGGGGCACTGAAGCTTTCTTT. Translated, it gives CASSQRGGTEAFF.

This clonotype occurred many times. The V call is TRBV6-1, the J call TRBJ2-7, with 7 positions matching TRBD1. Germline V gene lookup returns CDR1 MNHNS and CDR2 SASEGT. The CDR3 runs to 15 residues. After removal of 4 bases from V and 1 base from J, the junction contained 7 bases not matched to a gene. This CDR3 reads CASSVYPGQSYEQYF. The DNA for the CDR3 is TGTGCCAGCAGTGTCTACCCGGGACAGTCCTACGAGCAGTACTTC.

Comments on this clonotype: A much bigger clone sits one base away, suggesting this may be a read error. The CDR3 spells CASKGTSGPQETQDF. DNA for the CDR3: TGCGCCAGCAAGGGAACTAGCGGGCCCCAAGAGACCCAGGACTTC. The chain employs TRBV5-1 and TRBJ2-5; 9 nucleotides align to TRBD2. CDR3 length: 15 residues. Looked up from germline, CDR1 is SGHRS and CDR2 is YFSETQ.

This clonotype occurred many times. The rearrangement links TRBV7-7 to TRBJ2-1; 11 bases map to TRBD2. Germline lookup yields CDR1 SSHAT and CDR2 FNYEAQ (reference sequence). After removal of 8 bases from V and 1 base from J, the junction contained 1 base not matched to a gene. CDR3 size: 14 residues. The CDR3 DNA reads TGTGCCAGCGCTAGCGGGGGGTCCTACAATGAGCAGTTCTTC. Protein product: CASASGGSYNEQFF.

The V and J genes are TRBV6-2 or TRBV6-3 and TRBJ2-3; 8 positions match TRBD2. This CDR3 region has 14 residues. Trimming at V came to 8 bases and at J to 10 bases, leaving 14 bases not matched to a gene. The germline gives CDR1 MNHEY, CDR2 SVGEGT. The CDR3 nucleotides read TGTGCCAGCGAACCGGGGGGGCCCGGAGACGCGCAGTATTTT. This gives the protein CASEPGGPGDAQYF.

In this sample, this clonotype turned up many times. The CDR3 bases are TGTGCCAGCAGTGTACAGGCAAGCTATGGCTACACCTTC. The encoded protein is CASSVQASYGYTF. The chain carries TRBV2 and TRBJ1-2; D is perhaps TRBD1 (5 bases). Trimming stripped 4 bases from V and 4 bases from J, with 10 bases between. CDR1 is SNHLY, CDR2 FYNNEI, per germline. The CDR3 has 13 amino acids.

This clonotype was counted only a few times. The CDR3 coding sequence is TGTGCCAGTAGTATACGAAAAGGGGATGAGCAGTACTTC. The encoded protein is CASSIRKGDEQYF. The chain carries TRBV19 and TRBJ2-5; D may be TRBD1 (5 bases). The germline V gene has CDR1 LNHDA and CDR2 SQIVND (reference sequence). V was trimmed by 2 bases and J by 11 bases, leaving 15 bases between them. The CDR3 loop spans 13 amino acids.

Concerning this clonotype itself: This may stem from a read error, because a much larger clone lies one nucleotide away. As DNA, the CDR3 is TGTGCCAGCAGCTCCCAGCCTCCGAGGAATGAAAAACTGTTTTTT. Its protein product is CASSSQPPRNEKLFF. This chain uses TRBV7-2 with TRBJ1-4, with D hard to call. CDR3 length: 15 residues. Between the trimmed V and J ends, which lost 4 bases and 5 bases, there was a span of 14 bases. Germline CDR1 reads SGHTA; CDR2 reads FQGNSA.

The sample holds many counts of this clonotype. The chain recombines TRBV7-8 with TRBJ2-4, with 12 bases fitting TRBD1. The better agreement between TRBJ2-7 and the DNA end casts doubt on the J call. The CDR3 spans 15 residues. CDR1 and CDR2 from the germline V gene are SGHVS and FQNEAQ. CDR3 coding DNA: TGTGCCAGCAGTCTCACCTGGGACAGGGGGCGCGAGCAGTACTTC. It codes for CASSLTWDRGREQYF.

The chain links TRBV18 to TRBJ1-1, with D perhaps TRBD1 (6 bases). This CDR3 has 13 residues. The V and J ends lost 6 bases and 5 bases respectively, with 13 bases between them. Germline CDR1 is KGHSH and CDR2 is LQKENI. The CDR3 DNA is TGTGCCAGCTCCCGTGAGGGGGGGACTGAAGCTTTCTTT. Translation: CASSREGGTEAFF.

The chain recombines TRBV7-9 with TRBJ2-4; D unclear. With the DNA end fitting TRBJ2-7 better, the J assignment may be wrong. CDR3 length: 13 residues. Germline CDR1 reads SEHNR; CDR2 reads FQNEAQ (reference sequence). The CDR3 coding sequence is TGTGCCAGCAGCTTAGGGCAATCGGTCGAGCAGTACTTC. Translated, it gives CASSLGQSVEQYF.

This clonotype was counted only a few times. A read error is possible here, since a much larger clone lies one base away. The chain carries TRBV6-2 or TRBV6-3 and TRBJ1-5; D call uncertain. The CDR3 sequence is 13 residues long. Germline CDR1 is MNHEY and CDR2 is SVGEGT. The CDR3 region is CASRYSRNQPQHF. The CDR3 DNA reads TGTGCCAGCAGGTACTCTCGGAATCAGCCCCAGCATTTT.

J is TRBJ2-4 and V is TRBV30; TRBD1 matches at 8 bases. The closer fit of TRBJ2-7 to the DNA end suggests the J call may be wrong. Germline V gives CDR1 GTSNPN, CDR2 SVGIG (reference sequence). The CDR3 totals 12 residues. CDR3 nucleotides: TGTGCCTGGAGGGGACAGGACTACGAGCAGTACTTC. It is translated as CAWRGQDYEQYF.

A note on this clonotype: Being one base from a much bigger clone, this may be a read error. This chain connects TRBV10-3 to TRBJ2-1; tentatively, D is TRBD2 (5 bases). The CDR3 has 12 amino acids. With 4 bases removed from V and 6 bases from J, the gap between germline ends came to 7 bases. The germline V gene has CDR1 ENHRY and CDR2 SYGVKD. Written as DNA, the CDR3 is TGTGCCATCAGTGCGGCGGGCAATGAGCAGTTCTTC. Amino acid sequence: CAISAAGNEQFF.

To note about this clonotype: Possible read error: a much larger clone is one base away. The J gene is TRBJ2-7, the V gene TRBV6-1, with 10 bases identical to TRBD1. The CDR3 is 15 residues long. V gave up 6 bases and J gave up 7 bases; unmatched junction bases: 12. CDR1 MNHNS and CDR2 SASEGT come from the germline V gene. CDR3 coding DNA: TGTGCCAGCAGCGGTTGGGGACAGGGGAATTATGAGCAGTACTTC. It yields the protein CASSGWGQGNYEQYF.

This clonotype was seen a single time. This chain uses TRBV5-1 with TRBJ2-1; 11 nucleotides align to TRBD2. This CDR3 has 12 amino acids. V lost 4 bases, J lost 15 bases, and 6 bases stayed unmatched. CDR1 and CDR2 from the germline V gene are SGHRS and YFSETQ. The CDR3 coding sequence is TGCGCCAGCAGCCTGACTAGCGGGAATCCGTTCTTC. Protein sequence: CASSLTSGNPFF.

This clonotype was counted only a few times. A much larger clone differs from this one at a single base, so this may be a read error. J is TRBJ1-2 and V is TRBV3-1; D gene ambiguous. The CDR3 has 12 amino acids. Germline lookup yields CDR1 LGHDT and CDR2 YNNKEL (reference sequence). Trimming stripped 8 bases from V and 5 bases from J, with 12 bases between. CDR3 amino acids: CASAQEGYGYTF. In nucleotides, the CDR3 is TGTGCCAGCGCCCAGGAGGGATATGGCTACACCTTC. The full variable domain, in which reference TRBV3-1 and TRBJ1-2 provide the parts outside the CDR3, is DTAVSQTPKYLVTQMGNDKSIKCEQNLGHDTMYWYKQDSKKFLKIMFSYNNKELIINETVPNRFSPKSPDKAHLNLHINSLELGDSAVYFCASAQEGYGYTFGSGTRLTVV.

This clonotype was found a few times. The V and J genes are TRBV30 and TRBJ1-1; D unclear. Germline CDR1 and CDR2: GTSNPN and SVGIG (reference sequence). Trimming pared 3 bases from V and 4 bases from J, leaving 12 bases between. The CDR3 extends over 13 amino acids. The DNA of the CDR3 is TGTGCCTGGAGGCTACGTAGACTCACTGAAGCTTTCTTT. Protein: CAWRLRRLTEAFF.